This TCR beta chain was found in a study of T cell clones after liver transplantation. About the study: Until 12-24 months post-transplant, subjects got standard immunosuppression and no induction.

This clone was counted a single time. Only in-frame clones appear in the TCRdb table, and some are missing; sequencing was by immunoSEQ multiplex PCR. The profile covers about 120,000 clones, with about nine tenths appearing a single time and approximately 0.78% taken by the ten largest. In germline, CDR1 is SGHRS, CDR2 YFSETQ. The CDR3 extends over 15 amino acids. With V trimmed by 4 bases and J by 5 bases, 9 bases remained unmatched. The rearrangement links TRBV5-1 to TRBJ2-7, with 10 bases fitting TRBD2. This specimen was CD4+ T cells from blood, taken 12 months after liver transplant. This TCR was recovered from a human patient who received a liver transplant. The T cells may come from the graft donor. In DNA form, the CDR3 reads TGCGCCAGCAGCCTTAGCGGGAGGCCCCCCCACGAGCAGTACTTC. Translated, it gives CASSLSGRPPHEQYF.